These 23 T cell receptor beta chains share one sample of origin, sequenced in a study of blood T cell repertoires in COVID-19. Clones were sequenced by immunoSEQ multiplex PCR, and TCRdb holds only the in-frame ones, with some missing. The table lists around 700,000 clones, approximately 90% of them singletons. The sequenced sample was peripheral blood. These receptors came from a woman under 30 with acute or convalescent COVID-19.

The rearrangement joins TRBV19 to TRBJ1-6, with D tentatively TRBD1 (6 bases). Germline V lookup: CDR1 LNHDA, CDR2 SQIVND (reference sequence). Deletions cut 3 bases from V and 5 bases from J, with 8 bases between. This CDR3 is built from 14 residues. The DNA of the CDR3 is TGTGCCAGTAGTATTTGGACAGATAATTCACCCCTCCACTTT. It encodes CASSIWTDNSPLHF.

The CDR3 is CASSQTTGSREQYF. The CDR3 nucleotides read TGCGCCAGCAGCCAAACGACAGGGTCAAGGGAGCAGTACTTC. The chain combines TRBV4-3 with TRBJ2-7, with TRBD1 matching over 7 bases. The germline V gene has CDR1 LGHNA and CDR2 YSLEER. J was trimmed by 7 bases and V by 2 bases; bases with no gene match: 8. CDR3 size: 14 residues.

CDR3 sequence reads: CATSRLGANYGYTF. The CDR3 DNA reads TGTGCCACCAGCAGACTCGGAGCTAACTATGGCTACACCTTC. This chain connects TRBV15 to TRBJ1-2, with D uncertain. Germline lookup yields CDR1 LNHNV and CDR2 YYDKDF (reference sequence). Trimming shortened V by 2 bases and J by 0 bases, and 7 bases separated the two germline ends. The CDR3 runs 14 residues. Full variable domain (missing parts from reference TRBV15 and TRBJ1-2): DAMVIQNPRYQVTQFGKPVTLSCSQTLNHNVMYWYQQKSSQAPKLLFHYYDKDFNNEADTPDNFQSRRPNTSFCFLDIRSPGLGDTAMYLCATSRLGANYGYTFGSGTRLTVV.

The chain couples TRBV7-9 to TRBJ1-2, with 11 bases matching TRBD1. The length of the CDR3 is 13 residues. J lost 5 bases, V lost 10 bases, and 6 bases had no gene match. The germline gives CDR1 SEHNR, CDR2 FQNEAQ (reference sequence). Written as DNA, the CDR3 is TGTGCCATAGGACAGGGGGCCCTTTATGGCTACACCTTC. Translated: CAIGQGALYGYTF.

Notes on this clone: This same CDR3 is encoded by further DNA sequences in the sample. The CDR3 DNA sequence: TGTGCCAGCAGTTTGGGACTCGGCTACACCTTC. Its translation: CASSLGLGYTF. J is TRBJ1-2 and V is TRBV12-3 or TRBV12-4; possible D gene TRBD1, 5 bases. The CDR3 consists of 11 residues. The V and J ends lost 3 bases and 8 bases respectively, with 7 bases between them.

CDR3 protein: CASSLWSGFFF. CDR3 bases: TGTGCCAGCAGCTTGTGGTCGGGTTTTTTCTTT. The V call is TRBV5-8, the J call TRBJ1-1; D not resolved. Germline V gives CDR1 SGHTS, CDR2 YDEGEE. The length of the CDR3 is 11 residues. V gave up 1 base and J gave up 13 bases, with 11 bases separating them.

V is TRBV7-3 and J is TRBJ2-1; 9 bases match TRBD1. This CDR3 spans 14 amino acids. CDR1 and CDR2 (germline): SGHTA, FQGTGA. V dropped 5 bases and J dropped 7; count of bases not matched to a gene: 6. The CDR3 sequence is CASSQQQGANEQFF. CDR3 coding DNA: TGTGCCAGCAGCCAACAACAGGGGGCAAATGAGCAGTTCTTC.

Only one count was recorded for this clone. V gene TRBV9 combines with J gene TRBJ1-6; D uncertain. The CDR3 runs 14 residues. Trimming took 3 bases from V and 7 from J, leaving 11 bases between them. Per the germline V gene, CDR1 is SGDLS and CDR2 is YYNGEE. In DNA, the CDR3 is TGTGCCAGCAGCGCCGTCCCTACCAATTCACCCCTCCACTTT. Residues: CASSAVPTNSPLHF.

V is TRBV6-5 and J is TRBJ1-2, with D possibly being TRBD1 (6 bases). The CDR3 consists of 15 residues. CDR1 is MNHEY and CDR2 is SVGAGI in the germline V gene. V was trimmed by 7 bases and J by 2 bases, leaving 17 bases between them. CDR3 nucleotides: TGTGCCAGCACCCGGGTCTCGGGACAAAACTATGGCTACACCTTC. This translates into CASTRVSGQNYGYTF.

The V call is TRBV4-1, the J call TRBJ2-3; 12 bases map to TRBD2. The length of the CDR3 is 17 residues. Germline CDR1 reads MGHRA; CDR2 reads YSYEKL. Germline trimming cut 3 bases from V and 8 bases from J; bases unmatched to any gene: 12. CDR3 residues: CASSHGLLAGGPGTQYF. DNA of the CDR3: TGCGCCAGCAGCCACGGCCTCCTAGCGGGGGGGCCCGGTACGCAGTATTTT.

CDR3 sequence (DNA): TGCAGCGTTCGGCGGGGCATGAACACTGAAGCTTTCTTT. Amino acids: CSVRRGMNTEAFF. This chain uses TRBV29-1 with TRBJ1-1, with a tentative D call TRBD1 (5 bases). The CDR3 is 13 amino acids. Looked up from germline, CDR1 is SQVTM and CDR2 is ANQGSEA. Trimming stripped 5 bases from V and 0 bases from J, with 10 bases between.

This clone was counted once. The chain has TRBV7-9 and TRBJ2-1, with 11 bases identical to TRBD2. V was clipped by 4 bases and J by 9 bases; unmatched bases: 11. Germline V gene data show CDR1 as SEHNR and CDR2 as FQNEAQ (reference sequence). The CDR3 spans 16 residues. The CDR3 loop is CASSYLATSGVGEQFF. The CDR3 DNA reads as TGTGCCAGCAGCTACCTAGCGACTAGCGGGGTTGGTGAGCAGTTCTTC. Filled out from reference TRBV7-9 and TRBJ2-1, the complete variable domain reads DTGVSQNPRHKITKRGQNVTFRCDPISEHNRLYWYRQTLGQGPEFLTYFQNEAQLEKSRLLSDRFSAERPKGSFSTLEIQRTEQGDSAMYLCASSYLATSGVGEQFFGPGTRLTVL.

The chain uses TRBV6-5 and TRBJ2-7, with D possibly TRBD2 on 5 matching bases. CDR1 and CDR2 from the germline V gene are MNHEY and SVGAGI. This CDR3 has 15 amino acids. V was clipped by 0 bases and J by 2 bases, with 11 bases between them. The CDR3 sequence: CASSYSSGLTYEQYF. The CDR3 nucleotides read TGTGCCAGCAGTTACTCGAGCGGCCTGACCTACGAGCAGTACTTC.

The chain combines TRBV3-1 (or the pseudogene TRBV3-2) with TRBJ2-3, with a tentative D call TRBD2 (6 bases). CDR3 size: 14 residues. Germline CDR1 is LGHDT and CDR2 is YNNKEL (reference sequence). V lost 4 bases to trimming and J lost 0 bases, with 8 bases between them. The CDR3 DNA reads TGTGCCAGCAGCCGCGGGACTAGCACAGATACGCAGTATTTT. Translating it yields CASSRGTSTDTQYF.

This clone was seen once. The V gene is TRBV12-2, the J gene TRBJ1-1; TRBD1 is taken as the D call from the table, unchecked against the DNA. TRBV12-2 is annotated as a pseudogene. The CDR3 runs to 13 residues. CDR3 loop: CASRLVCAGFAFF. The CDR3 region has the DNA TGTGCAAGTCGCTTAGTGTGTGCAGGTTTTGCTTTCTTT.

This chain links TRBV6-5 with TRBJ2-4, with D possibly being TRBD1 (5 bases). The V and J ends lost 6 bases and 9 bases respectively, with 15 bases between them. The CDR3 has 13 residues. The germline CDR1 and CDR2 sequences are MNHEY and SVGAGI. CDR3 sequence reads: CASRSDTWGIQYF. The CDR3 DNA is TGTGCCAGCAGGTCGGACACCTGGGGCATTCAGTACTTC.

The chain has TRBV21-1 and TRBJ1-1; the listed D gene, TRBD1, was not tested against the DNA. TRBV21-1 is an annotated pseudogene. The CDR3 extends over 15 amino acids. CDR3 sequence: CASSNGGRQDTEAFF. CDR3 sequence (DNA): TGTGCCAGCAGCAATGGCGGTAGACAGGACACTGAAGCTTTCTTT.

The V call is TRBV29-1, the J call TRBJ2-5; 7 bases are a match to TRBD1. This CDR3 comprises 13 residues. The ends lost 7 bases at V and 5 bases at J; junction bases unmatched: 10. Germline V gives CDR1 SQVTM, CDR2 ANQGSEA. CDR3 DNA sequence: TGCAGCGCCAGAGAGGGGGCGAGGGAGACCCAGTACTTC. Encoded protein: CSAREGARETQYF.

The V and J genes are TRBV19 and TRBJ1-5; 9 nucleotides line up with TRBD1. V dropped 5 bases and J dropped 7; count of bases not matched to a gene: 6. The germline CDR1 and CDR2 sequences are LNHDA and SQIVND (reference sequence). This CDR3 is built from 14 residues. CDR3 sequence (DNA): TGTGCCAGTAGTGGAACAGGGGGCAGGCAGCCCCAGCATTTT. This translates into CASSGTGGRQPQHF.

The chain is built from TRBV4-3 and TRBJ1-1; a possible D gene is TRBD1 (5 bases). CDR3 length: 17 amino acids. Deletions cut 0 bases from V and 3 bases from J, with 17 bases between. CDR1 is LGHNA, CDR2 YSLEER, per germline. The CDR3 nucleotides read TGCGCCAGCAGCCAAGAATTGGGGCTAGGGGACTACACTGAAGCTTTCTTT. Translated, it gives CASSQELGLGDYTEAFF.

The genes are TRBV11-2 and TRBJ2-7; TRBD1 matches 12 bases. CDR1 SGHAT and CDR2 FQNNGV come from the germline V gene. V dropped 3 bases and J dropped 6; count of bases not matched to a gene: 3. The CDR3 is made up of 14 amino acids. This chain's CDR3 is CASSFGTGGLEQYF. The CDR3 coding sequence is TGTGCCAGCAGCTTCGGGACAGGGGGCCTCGAGCAGTACTTC. The complete variable domain, with remaining parts taken from reference TRBV11-2 and TRBJ2-7, reads EAGVAQSPRYKIIEKRQSVAFWCNPISGHATLYWYQQILGQGPKLLIQFQNNGVVDDSQLPKDRFSAERLKGVDSTLKIQPAKLEDSAVYLCASSFGTGGLEQYFGPGTRLTVT.

J is TRBJ2-7 and V is TRBV7-2; TRBD1 agrees at 8 bases. After removal of 5 bases from V and 2 bases from J, the junction contained 5 bases not matched to a gene. The CDR3 is made up of 14 amino acids. Germline V CDR1 and CDR2: SGHTA, FQGNSA. CDR3 sequence: CASSPAGGAYEQYF. CDR3 in DNA: TGTGCCAGCAGCCCAGCAGGGGGCGCCTACGAGCAGTACTTC.

The chain joins TRBV10-3 to TRBJ2-1, with D maybe TRBD1 (6 bases). Germline loops: CDR1 ENHRY, CDR2 SYGVKD. V was cut by 3 bases and J by 7 bases, with 13 bases left in between. The length of the CDR3 is 14 residues. CDR3: CAISDRGWVNEQFF. The CDR3 nucleotides read TGTGCCATCAGTGACAGGGGTTGGGTAAATGAGCAGTTCTTC.